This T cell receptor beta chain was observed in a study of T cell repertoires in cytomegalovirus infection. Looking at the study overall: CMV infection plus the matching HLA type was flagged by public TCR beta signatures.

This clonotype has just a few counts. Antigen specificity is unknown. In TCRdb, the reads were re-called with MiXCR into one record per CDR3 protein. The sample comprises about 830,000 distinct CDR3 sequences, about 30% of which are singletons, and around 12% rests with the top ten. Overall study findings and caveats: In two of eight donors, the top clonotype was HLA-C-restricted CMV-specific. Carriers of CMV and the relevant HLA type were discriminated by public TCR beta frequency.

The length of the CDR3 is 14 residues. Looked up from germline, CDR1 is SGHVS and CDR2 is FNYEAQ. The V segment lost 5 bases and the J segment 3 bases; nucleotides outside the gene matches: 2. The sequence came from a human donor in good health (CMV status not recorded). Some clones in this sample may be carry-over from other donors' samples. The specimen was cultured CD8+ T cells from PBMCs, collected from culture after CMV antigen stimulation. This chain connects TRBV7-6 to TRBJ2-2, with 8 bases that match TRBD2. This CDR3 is CASSGTRDTGELFF. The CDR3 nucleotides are TGTGCCAGCAGCGGGACTAGGGACACCGGGGAGCTGTTTTTT.